This TCR beta chain stems from a study of blood T cells in healthy people across ages. A sample-barcoded 5' primer and a J-beta primer mix were used in a second PCR of about 7 to 12 cycles. TCRdb redid the calling of the 5' RACE reads with MiXCR, one entry per CDR3 protein. This table has about 1,000,000 distinct CDR3 sequences, under 45% appearing once. Sequences were obtained from blood. The TCR was taken from a woman in her sixties in good health.

The CDR3: CASSPSTASMNTEAFF. CDR3 DNA sequence: TGTGCCAGCTCACCTTCCACAGCCTCCATGAACACTGAAGCTTTCTTT. The chain links TRBV18 to TRBJ1-1; no definite D call. The CDR3 contains 16 residues. In germline, CDR1 is KGHSH, CDR2 LQKENI. V lost 3 bases and J lost 0, with 14 bases in between.